A selection of T cell receptor beta chains follows, all from one sample in a study of T cell responses to AZD1222 COVID-19 vaccine. The assay was immunoSEQ multiplex PCR, and TCRdb's table has in-frame clones only and misses some. The repertoire includes around 120,000 clones, under 90% of them detected once, and about 4.1% sits in the top ten. Here the sequenced sample was peripheral blood, taken on day 0 of AZD1222 vaccination. These receptors were obtained from an adult in good health. CDR3s include the opening cysteine and the closing phenylalanine or tryptophan. D genes are given only for firm matches. Expanded clones are given a class, and other clones once, few, many or no size at all.

j_call clone_size v_call d_call cdr3_length cdr3_nt cdr3_aa
TRBJ1-1 . TRBV11-3 . 11 TGTGCCAGCAGCCCGGGGCACGAAGCTTTCTTT CASSPGHEAFF
TRBJ2-5 . TRBV5-5 . 13 TGTGCCAGCAGCCCCTTATGGGGAGAGACCCAGTACTTC CASSPLWGETQYF
TRBJ2-7 . TRBV5-1 . 12 TGCGCCAGCAGCCGCGACAGTGGGGAGCAGTACTTC CASSRDSGEQYF
TRBJ2-1 . TRBV24-1 TRBD2 13 TGTGCCACCAGTACTAGCGGGACGAATGAGCAGTTCTTC CATSTSGTNEQFF
TRBJ2-1 . TRBV3-1/TRBV3-2 . 12 TGTGCCAGCAGCCCCCGGGACAATGAGCAGTTCTTC CASSPRDNEQFF
TRBJ2-3 . TRBV15 . 13 TGTGCCACCAGCAGGGACTTACAAGATACGCAGTATTTT CATSRDLQDTQYF
TRBJ2-7 . TRBV2 TRBD1 15 TGTGCCAGCAGTATGAGGACAGGGAGGCAGTTCGAGCAGTACTTC CASSMRTGRQFEQYF
TRBJ1-5 . TRBV19 . 16 TGTGCCAGTAGTCCCACCCCAGGGGTCATCCGCCAGCCCCAGCATTTT CASSPTPGVIRQPQHF
TRBJ1-5 . TRBV24-1 . 17 TGTGCCACCAGTGACCCAGTGGCCGACTATAGCAATCAGCCCCAGCATTTT CATSDPVADYSNQPQHF
TRBJ2-7 . TRBV6-4 . 8 TGTGCCAGCGGCGAGCAGTACTTC CASGEQYF
TRBJ2-3 . TRBV6-4 . 15 TGTGCCAGCAGTGAGCAGGCTAGCCCTACAGATACGCAGTATTTT CASSEQASPTDTQYF
TRBJ1-2 . TRBV5-1 TRBD1 14 TGCGCCAGCAGCTTGGGGGACAGGGGCTATGGCTACACCTTC CASSLGDRGYGYTF
TRBJ1-4 . TRBV5-3 . 15 TGTGCCAGAAGCTTGTGGGCAGGGGAAGTTGAAAAACTGTTTTTT CARSLWAGEVEKLFF
TRBJ1-2 few TRBV19 . 14 TGTGCCAGTAAACGGGACAACTTAAACTATGGCTACACCTTC CASKRDNLNYGYTF
TRBJ1-2 . TRBV27 . 12 TGTGCCAGCAGCGGGTCATCCTATGGCTACACCTTC CASSGSSYGYTF
TRBJ1-1 . TRBV7-9 . 16 TGTGCCAGCAGCTTAGCGTTGGGGGACGGGGACACTGAAGCTTTCTTT CASSLALGDGDTEAFF
TRBJ1-6 . TRBV9 . 14 TGTGCCAGCAGTCGGGAATCCCCTAATTCACCCCTCCACTTT CASSRESPNSPLHF
TRBJ1-1 . TRBV7-2 TRBD1 15 TGTGCCAGCAGCTTAGCGGCGACAGGGTGGACTGAAGCTTTCTTT CASSLAATGWTEAFF